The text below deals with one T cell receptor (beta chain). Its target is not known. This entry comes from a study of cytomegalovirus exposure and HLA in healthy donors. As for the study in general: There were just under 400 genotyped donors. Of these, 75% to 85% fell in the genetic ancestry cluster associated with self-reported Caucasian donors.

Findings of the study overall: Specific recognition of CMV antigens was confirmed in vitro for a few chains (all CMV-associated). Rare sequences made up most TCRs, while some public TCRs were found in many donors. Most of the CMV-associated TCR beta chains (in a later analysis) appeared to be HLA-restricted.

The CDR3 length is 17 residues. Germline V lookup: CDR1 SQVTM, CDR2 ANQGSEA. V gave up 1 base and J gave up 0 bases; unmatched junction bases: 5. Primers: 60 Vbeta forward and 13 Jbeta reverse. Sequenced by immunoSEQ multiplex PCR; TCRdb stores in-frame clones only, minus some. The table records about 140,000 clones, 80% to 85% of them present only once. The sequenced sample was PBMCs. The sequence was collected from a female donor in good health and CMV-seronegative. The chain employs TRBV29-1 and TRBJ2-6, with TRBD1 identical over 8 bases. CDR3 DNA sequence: TGCAGCGTTGAAGGGGGACAGGACGGCTCTGGGGCCAACGTCCTGACTTTC. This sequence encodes CSVEGGQDGSGANVLTF.